This TCR beta chain was retrieved from a study of T cell responses to AZD1222 COVID-19 vaccine. The length of the CDR3 is 12 residues. The protocol was immunoSEQ multiplex PCR, while the TCRdb copy is restricted to in-frame clones and leaves out a portion. The table records about 200,000 clones, roughly 92% of them present only once. Only one count was recorded for this clone. The receptor was derived from an adult who received the AZD1222 COVID-19 vaccine. V gene TRBV21-1 combines with J gene TRBJ2-3; the tabulated D call, TRBD2, remains unverified against the DNA. TRBV21-1 has pseudogene status. The sample was peripheral blood, taken 28 days after the second AZD1222 dose. CDR3 residues: CASSPQRDTQYF. The CDR3 nucleotides read TGTGCCAGCAGCCCCCAGCGGGATACGCAGTATTTT.